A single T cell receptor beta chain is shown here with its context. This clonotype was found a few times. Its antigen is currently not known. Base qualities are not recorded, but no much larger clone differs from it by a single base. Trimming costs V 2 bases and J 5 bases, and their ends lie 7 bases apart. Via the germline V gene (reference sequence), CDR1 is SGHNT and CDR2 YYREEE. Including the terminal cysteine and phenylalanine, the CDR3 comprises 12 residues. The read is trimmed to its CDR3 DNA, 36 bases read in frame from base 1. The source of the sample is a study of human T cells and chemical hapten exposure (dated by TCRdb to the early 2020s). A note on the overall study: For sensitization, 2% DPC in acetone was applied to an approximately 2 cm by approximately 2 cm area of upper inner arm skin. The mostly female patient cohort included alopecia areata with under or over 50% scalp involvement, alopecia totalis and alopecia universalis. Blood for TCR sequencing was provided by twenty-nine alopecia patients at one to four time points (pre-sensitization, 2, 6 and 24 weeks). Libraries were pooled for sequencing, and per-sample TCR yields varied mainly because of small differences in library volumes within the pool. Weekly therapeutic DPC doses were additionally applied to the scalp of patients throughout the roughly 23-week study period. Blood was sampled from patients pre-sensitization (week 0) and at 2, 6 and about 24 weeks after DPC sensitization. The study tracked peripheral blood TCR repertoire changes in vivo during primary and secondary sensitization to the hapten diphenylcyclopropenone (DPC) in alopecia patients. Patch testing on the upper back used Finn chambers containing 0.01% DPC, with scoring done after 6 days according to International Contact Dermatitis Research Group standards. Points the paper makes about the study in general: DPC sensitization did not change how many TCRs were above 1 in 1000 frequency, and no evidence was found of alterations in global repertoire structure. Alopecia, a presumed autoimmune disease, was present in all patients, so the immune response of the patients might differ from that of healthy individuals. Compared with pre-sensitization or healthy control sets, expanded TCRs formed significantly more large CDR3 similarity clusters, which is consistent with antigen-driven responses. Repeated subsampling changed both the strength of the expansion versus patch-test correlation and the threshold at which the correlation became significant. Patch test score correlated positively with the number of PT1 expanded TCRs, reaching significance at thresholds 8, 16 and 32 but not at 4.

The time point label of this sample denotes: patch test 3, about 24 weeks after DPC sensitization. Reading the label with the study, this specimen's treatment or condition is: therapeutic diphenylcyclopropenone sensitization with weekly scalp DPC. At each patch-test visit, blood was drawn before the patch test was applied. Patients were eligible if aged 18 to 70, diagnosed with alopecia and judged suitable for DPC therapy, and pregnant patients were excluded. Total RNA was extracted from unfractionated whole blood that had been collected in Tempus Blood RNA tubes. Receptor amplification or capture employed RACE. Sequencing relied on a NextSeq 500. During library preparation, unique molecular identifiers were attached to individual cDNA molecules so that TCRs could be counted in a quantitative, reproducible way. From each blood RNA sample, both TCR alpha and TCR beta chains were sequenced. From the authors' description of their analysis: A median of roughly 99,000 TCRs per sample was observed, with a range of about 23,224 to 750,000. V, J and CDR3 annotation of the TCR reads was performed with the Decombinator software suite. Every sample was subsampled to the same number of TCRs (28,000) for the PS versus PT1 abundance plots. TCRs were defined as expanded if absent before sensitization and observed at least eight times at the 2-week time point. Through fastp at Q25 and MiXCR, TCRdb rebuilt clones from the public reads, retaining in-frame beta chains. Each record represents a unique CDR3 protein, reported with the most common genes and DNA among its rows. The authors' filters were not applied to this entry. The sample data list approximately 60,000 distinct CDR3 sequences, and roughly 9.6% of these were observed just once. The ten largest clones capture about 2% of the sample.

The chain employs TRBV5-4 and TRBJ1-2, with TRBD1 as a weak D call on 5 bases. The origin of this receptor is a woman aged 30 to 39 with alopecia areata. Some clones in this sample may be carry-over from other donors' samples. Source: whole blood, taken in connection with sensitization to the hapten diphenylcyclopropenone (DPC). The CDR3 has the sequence CASSFGAYGYTF. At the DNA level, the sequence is TGTGCCAGCAGCTTCGGGGCTTATGGCTACACCTTC.